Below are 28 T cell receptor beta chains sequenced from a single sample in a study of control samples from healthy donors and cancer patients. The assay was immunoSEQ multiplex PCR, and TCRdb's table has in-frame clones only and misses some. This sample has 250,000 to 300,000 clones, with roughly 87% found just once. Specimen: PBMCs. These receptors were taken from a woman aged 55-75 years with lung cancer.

DNA for the CDR3: TGTGCCAGCAGCACCCCGGTGGGACATCGGCATTCAAACGTTGAAGCTTTCTTT. Translation: CASSTPVGHRHSNVEAFF. The genes are TRBV9 and TRBJ1-1; D is perhaps TRBD1 (6 bases). Germline CDR1 and CDR2: SGDLS and YYNGEE. The CDR3 consists of 18 residues. V was cut by 4 bases and J by 7 bases, with 29 bases left in between.

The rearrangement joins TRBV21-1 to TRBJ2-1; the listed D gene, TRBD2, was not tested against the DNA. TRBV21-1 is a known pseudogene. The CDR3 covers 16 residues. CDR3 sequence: CASSKGKRDSYNEQFF. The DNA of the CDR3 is TGTGCCAGCAGCAAAGGCAAGCGGGACTCCTACAATGAGCAGTTCTTC.

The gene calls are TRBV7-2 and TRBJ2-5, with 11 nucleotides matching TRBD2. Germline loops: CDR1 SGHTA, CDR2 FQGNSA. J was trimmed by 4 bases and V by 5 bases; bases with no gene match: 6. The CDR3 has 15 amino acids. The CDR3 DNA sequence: TGTGCCAGCAGCAAAGTAGCGGGAGGGGTAGAGACCCAGTACTTC. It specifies CASSKVAGGVETQYF.

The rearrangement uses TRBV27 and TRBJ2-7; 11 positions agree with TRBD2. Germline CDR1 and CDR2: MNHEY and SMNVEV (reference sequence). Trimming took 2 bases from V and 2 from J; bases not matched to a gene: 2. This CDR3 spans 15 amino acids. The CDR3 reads CASSLLAGGPYEQYF. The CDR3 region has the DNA TGTGCCAGCAGTTTACTAGCGGGAGGACCCTACGAGCAGTACTTC.

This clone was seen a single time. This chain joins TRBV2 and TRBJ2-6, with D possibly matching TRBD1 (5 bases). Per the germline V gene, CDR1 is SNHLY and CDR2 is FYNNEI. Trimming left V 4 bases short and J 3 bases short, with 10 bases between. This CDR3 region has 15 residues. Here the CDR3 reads CASSVAGIGANVLTF. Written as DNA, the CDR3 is TGTGCCAGCAGTGTCGCAGGGATTGGGGCCAACGTCCTGACTTTC.

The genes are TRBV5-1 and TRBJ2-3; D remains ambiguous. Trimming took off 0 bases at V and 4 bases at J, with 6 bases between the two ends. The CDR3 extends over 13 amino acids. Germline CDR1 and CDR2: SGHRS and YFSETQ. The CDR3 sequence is CASSLDFPDTQYF. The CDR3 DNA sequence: TGCGCCAGCAGCTTGGATTTCCCAGATACGCAGTATTTT.

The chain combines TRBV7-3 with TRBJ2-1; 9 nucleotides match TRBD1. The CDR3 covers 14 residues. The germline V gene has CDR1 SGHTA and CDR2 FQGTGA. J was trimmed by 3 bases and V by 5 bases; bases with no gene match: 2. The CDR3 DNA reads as TGTGCCAGCAGCAGACAGGGGGGCTACAATGAGCAGTTCTTC. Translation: CASSRQGGYNEQFF.

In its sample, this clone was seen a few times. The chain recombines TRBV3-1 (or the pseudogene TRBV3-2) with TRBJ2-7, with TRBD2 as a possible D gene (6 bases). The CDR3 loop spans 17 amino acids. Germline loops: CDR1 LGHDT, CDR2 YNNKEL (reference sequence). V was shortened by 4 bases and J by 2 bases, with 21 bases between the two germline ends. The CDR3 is CASSLSFLRGGTYEQYF. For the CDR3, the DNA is TGTGCCAGCAGCCTATCCTTTTTAAGGGGAGGTACCTACGAGCAGTACTTC.

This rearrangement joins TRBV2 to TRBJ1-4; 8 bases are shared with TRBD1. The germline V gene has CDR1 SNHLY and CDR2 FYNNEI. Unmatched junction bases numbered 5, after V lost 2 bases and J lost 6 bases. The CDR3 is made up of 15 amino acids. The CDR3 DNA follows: TGTGCCAGCAGTGAATCAGGGGGCATTTATGAAAAACTGTTTTTT. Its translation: CASSESGGIYEKLFF.

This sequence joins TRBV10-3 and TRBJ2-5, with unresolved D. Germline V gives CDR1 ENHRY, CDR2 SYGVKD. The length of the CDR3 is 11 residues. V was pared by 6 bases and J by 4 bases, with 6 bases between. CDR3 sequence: CAIRERETQYF. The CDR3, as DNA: TGTGCCATCAGAGAACGAGAGACCCAGTACTTC.

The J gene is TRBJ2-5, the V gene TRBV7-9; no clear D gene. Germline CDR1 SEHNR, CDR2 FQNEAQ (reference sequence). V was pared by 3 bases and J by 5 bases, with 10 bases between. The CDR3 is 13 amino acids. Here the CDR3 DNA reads TGTGCCAGCAGCTTTTCTCTTGGGGAGACCCAGTACTTC. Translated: CASSFSLGETQYF.

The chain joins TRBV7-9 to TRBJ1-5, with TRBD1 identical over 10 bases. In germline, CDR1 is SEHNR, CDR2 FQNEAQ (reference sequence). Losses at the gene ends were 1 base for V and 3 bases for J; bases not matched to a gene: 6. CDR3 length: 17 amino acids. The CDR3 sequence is CASSLGQGAPTNQPQHF. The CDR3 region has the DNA TGTGCCAGCAGCTTAGGACAGGGGGCGCCTACCAATCAGCCCCAGCATTTT.

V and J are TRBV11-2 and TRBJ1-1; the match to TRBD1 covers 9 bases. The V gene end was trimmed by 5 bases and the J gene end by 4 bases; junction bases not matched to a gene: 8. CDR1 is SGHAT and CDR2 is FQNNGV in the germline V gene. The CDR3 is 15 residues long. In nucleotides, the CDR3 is TGTGCCAGCAGCCCGGGACAGGGTATTAGCACTGAAGCTTTCTTT. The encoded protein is CASSPGQGISTEAFF. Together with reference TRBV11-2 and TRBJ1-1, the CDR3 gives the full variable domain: EAGVAQSPRYKIIEKRQSVAFWCNPISGHATLYWYQQILGQGPKLLIQFQNNGVVDDSQLPKDRFSAERLKGVDSTLKIQPAKLEDSAVYLCASSPGQGISTEAFFGQGTRLTVV.

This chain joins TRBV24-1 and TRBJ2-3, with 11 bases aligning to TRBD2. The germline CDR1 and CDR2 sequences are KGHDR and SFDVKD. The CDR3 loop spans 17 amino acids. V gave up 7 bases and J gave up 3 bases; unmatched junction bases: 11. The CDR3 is CATSKLAGAKGTDTQYF. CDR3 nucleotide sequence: TGTGCCACCAGCAAACTAGCGGGAGCCAAGGGAACAGATACGCAGTATTTT.

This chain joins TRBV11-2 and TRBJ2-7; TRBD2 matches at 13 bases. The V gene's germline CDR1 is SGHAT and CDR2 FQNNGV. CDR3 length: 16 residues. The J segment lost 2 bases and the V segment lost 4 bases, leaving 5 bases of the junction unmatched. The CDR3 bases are TGTGCCAGCAGCTCCCGGACTAGCGGGGGTACCTACGAGCAGTACTTC. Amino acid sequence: CASSSRTSGGTYEQYF.

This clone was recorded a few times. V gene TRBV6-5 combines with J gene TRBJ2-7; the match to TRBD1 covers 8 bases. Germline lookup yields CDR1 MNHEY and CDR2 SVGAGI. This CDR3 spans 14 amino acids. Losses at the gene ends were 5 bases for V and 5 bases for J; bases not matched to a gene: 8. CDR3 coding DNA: TGTGCCAGCAGTCCCCGACAGGGGCTCCACGAGCAGTACTTC. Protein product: CASSPRQGLHEQYF.

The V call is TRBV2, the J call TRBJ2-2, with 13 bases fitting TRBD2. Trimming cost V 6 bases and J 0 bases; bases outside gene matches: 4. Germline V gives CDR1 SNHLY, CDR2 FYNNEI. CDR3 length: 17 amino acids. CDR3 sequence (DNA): TGTGCCAGCAGGGCCGGGACTAGCGGGGCGAACACCGGGGAGCTGTTTTTT. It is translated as CASRAGTSGANTGELFF.

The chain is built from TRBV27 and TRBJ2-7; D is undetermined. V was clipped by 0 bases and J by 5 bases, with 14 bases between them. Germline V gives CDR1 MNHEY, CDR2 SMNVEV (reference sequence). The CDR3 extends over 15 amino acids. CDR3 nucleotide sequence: TGTGCCAGCAGTTTATCCCCGGATCCGGACCACGAGCAGTACTTC. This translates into CASSLSPDPDHEQYF.

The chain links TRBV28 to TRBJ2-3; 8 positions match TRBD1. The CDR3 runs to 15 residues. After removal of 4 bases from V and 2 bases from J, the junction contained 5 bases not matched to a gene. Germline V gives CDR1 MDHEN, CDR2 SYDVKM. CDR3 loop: CASSSGQDNTDTQYF. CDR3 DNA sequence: TGTGCCAGCAGTTCGGGACAGGATAACACAGATACGCAGTATTTT.

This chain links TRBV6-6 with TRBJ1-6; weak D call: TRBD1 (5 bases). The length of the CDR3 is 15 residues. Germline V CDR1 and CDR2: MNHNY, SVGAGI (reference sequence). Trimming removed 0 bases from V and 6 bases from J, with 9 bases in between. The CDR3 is CASSYSWGGNSPLHF. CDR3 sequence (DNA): TGTGCCAGCAGTTACTCGTGGGGGGGTAATTCACCCCTCCACTTT.

CDR3 region: CASSLWAYEQFF. The CDR3 nucleotides are TGTGCCAGCAGCCTTTGGGCCTATGAGCAGTTCTTC. The J gene is TRBJ2-1, the V gene TRBV7-9; D not certain. Germline V lookup: CDR1 SEHNR, CDR2 FQNEAQ (reference sequence). V lost 5 bases and J 8 bases, leaving 10 bases between the germline ends. There are 12 residues in the CDR3.

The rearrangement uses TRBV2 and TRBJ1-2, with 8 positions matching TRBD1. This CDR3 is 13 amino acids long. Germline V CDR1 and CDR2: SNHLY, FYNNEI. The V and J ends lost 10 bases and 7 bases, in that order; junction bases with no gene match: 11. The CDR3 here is CANRQGPSLGYTF. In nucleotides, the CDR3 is TGTGCCAATAGACAGGGGCCATCACTTGGCTACACCTTC.

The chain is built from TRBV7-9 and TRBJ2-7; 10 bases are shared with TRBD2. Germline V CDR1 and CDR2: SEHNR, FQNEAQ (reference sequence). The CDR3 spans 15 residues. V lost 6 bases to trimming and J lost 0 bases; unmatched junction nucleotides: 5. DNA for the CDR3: TGTGCCAGCAGTATAGCGGGAGGCAGCTCCTACGAGCAGTACTTC. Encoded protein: CASSIAGGSSYEQYF.

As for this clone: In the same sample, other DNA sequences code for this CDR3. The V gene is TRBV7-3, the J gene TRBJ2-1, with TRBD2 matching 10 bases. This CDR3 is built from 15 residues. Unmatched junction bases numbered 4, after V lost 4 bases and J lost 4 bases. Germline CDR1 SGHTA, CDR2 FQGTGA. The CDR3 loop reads CASSYTSGTYNEQFF. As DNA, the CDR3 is TGTGCCAGCAGCTATACTAGCGGGACATACAATGAGCAGTTCTTC.

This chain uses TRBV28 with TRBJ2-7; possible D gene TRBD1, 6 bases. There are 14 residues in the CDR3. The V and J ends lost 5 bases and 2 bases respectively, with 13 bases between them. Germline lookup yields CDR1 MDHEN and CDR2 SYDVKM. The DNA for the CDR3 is TGTGCCAGCAGTCCTGCCAGGGGAACCTACGAGCAGTACTTC. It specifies CASSPARGTYEQYF.

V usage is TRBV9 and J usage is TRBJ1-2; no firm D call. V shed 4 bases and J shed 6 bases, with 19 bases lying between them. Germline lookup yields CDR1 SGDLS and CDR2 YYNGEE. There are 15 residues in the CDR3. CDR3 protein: CASSPTGTEEDGYTF. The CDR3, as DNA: TGTGCCAGCAGCCCCACTGGAACGGAGGAAGATGGCTACACCTTC. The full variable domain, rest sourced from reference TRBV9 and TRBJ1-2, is DSGVTQTPKHLITATGQRVTLRCSPRSGDLSVYWYQQSLDQGLQFLIQYYNGEERAKGNILERFSAQQFPDLHSELNLSSLELGDSALYFCASSPTGTEEDGYTFGSGTRLTVV.

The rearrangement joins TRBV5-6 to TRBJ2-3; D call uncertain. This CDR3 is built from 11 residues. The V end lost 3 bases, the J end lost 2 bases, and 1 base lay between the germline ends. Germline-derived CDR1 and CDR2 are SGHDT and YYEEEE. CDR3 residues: CASSYTDTQYF. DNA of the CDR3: TGTGCCAGCAGCTACACAGATACGCAGTATTTT.

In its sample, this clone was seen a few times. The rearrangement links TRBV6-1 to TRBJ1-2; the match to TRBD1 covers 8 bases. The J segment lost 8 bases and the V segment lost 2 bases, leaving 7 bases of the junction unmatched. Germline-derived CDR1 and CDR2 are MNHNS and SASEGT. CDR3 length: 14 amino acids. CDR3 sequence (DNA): TGTGCCAGCAGTGAATCGACAGGGGATGAGGGCTACACCTTC. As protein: CASSESTGDEGYTF.